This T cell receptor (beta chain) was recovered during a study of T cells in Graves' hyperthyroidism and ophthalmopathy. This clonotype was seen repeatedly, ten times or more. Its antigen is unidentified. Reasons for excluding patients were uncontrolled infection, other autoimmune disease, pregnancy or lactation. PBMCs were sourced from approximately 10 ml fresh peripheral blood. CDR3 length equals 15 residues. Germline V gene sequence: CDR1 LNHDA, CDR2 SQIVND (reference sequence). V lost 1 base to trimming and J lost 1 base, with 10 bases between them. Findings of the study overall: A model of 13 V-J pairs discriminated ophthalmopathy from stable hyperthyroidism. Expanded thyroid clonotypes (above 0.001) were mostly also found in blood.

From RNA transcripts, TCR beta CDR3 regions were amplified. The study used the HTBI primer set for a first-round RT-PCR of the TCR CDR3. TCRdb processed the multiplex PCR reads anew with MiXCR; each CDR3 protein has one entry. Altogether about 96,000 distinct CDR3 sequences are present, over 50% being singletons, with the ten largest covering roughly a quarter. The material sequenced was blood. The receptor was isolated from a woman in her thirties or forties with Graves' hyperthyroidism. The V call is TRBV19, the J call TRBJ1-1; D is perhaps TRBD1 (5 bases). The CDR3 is CASSIGRTWNTEAFF. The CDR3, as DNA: TGTGCCAGTAGTATAGGAAGGACATGGAACACTGAAGCTTTCTTT. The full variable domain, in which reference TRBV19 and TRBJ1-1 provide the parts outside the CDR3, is DGGITQSPKYLFRKEGQNVTLSCEQNLNHDAMYWYRQDPGQGLRLIYYSQIVNDFQKGDIAEGYSVSREKKESFPLTVTSAQKNPTAFYLCASSIGRTWNTEAFFGQGTRLTVV.